These 23 T cell receptor beta chains were sequenced from one sample in a study of identical twins. TCRdb used MiXCR to reprocess the 5' RACE reads, holding one entry per CDR3 protein. The table has a few hundred thousand distinct CDR3 sequences, approximately 9.1% seen once. The sequenced sample consisted of naive T cells sorted from blood. The receptors were gathered from a woman aged 45 to 65 in good health.

The chain carries TRBV7-3 and TRBJ2-1, with D possibly TRBD1 on 6 matching bases. The germline V and J ends were trimmed by 2 bases and 6 bases, with 14 bases remaining between them. The germline V gene has CDR1 SGHTA and CDR2 FQGTGA. This CDR3 region has 15 residues. CDR3 residues: CASSLSFGGFNEQFF. CDR3 DNA sequence: TGTGCCAGCAGCTTATCATTTGGGGGCTTCAATGAGCAGTTCTTC.

This clonotype occurred many times. The chain combines TRBV7-9 with TRBJ2-7, with unresolved D. The V and J ends lost 5 bases and 3 bases respectively, with 11 bases between them. Germline V gene data show CDR1 as SEHNR and CDR2 as FQNEAQ (reference sequence). The CDR3 consists of 13 residues. The CDR3 DNA follows: TGTGCCAGCAGCGATCGGACGGGCTACGAGCAGTACTTC. Amino acids: CASSDRTGYEQYF.

The genes are TRBV12-3 or TRBV12-4 and TRBJ1-2; tentative D call: TRBD1 (5 bases). This CDR3 spans 13 amino acids. V lost 3 bases to trimming and J lost 1 base, with 6 bases between them. CDR3 in amino acids: CASSFQGNYGYTF. The CDR3 DNA is TGTGCCAGCAGTTTTCAGGGTAACTATGGCTACACCTTC.

In its sample, this clonotype was seen many times. The genes are TRBV5-1 and TRBJ1-3, with TRBD1 matching over 7 bases. Trimming cost V 4 bases and J 0 bases; bases outside gene matches: 1. The germline V gene has CDR1 SGHRS and CDR2 YFSETQ. The length of the CDR3 is 14 residues. CDR3 bases: TGCGCCAGCAGCAACAGGGGCTCTGGAAACACCATATATTTT. Amino acids: CASSNRGSGNTIYF. Based on the CDR3 plus reference TRBV5-1 and TRBJ1-3, the full variable domain is KAGVTQTPRYLIKTRGQQVTLSCSPISGHRSVSWYQQTPGQGLQFLFEYFSETQRNKGNFPGRFSGRQFSNSRSEMNVSTLELGDSALYLCASSNRGSGNTIYFGEGSWLTVV.

The chain employs TRBV24-1 and TRBJ2-7; D is possibly TRBD2 (5 bases). V gave up 3 bases and J gave up 7 bases, with 27 bases separating them. The CDR3 has 18 amino acids. Germline CDR1 is KGHDR and CDR2 is SFDVKD. CDR3 protein: CATSDAPPRTDTTGEQYF. The CDR3 DNA sequence: TGTGCCACCAGTGATGCCCCCCCTCGGACCGACACAACGGGGGAGCAGTACTTC.

The chain links TRBV20-1 to TRBJ2-3, with TRBD2 identical over 11 bases. Germline CDR1 is DFQATT and CDR2 is SNEGSKA (reference sequence). V trimming: 4 bases; J trimming: 4 bases; junction bases outside the gene matches: 7. This CDR3 has 15 amino acids. The CDR3 DNA follows: TGCAGTGCTACCTCCGCACTAGCGGGAGCAGATACGCAGTATTTT. It codes for CSATSALAGADTQYF.

This clonotype was seen a few times. V and J are TRBV7-9 and TRBJ2-7; D not resolved. The CDR3 is 12 residues long. The germline V and J ends were trimmed by 0 bases and 4 bases, with 4 bases remaining between them. Germline CDR1 reads SEHNR; CDR2 reads FQNEAQ (reference sequence). In DNA form, the CDR3 reads TGTGCCAGCAGCTTAGCGCAATACGAGCAGTACGTC. As protein: CASSLAQYEQYV.

This clonotype has more than one count but fewer than ten. This CDR3 reads CSARDRRGRGTDTQYF. CDR3 bases: TGCAGTGCTAGAGATAGGAGGGGGCGAGGCACAGATACGCAGTATTTT. The gene calls are TRBV20-1 and TRBJ2-3; maybe TRBD1 (7 bases). This CDR3 region has 16 residues. V lost 0 bases to trimming and J lost 1 base, with 14 bases between them. Germline assignment: CDR1 DFQATT and CDR2 SNEGSKA (reference sequence).

The J gene is TRBJ2-7, the V gene TRBV11-3; tentatively, D is TRBD1 or TRBD2 (5 bases each). The CDR3 is made up of 13 amino acids. V lost 5 bases to trimming and J lost 6 bases, with 14 bases between them. Germline V gene lookup returns CDR1 SGHNT and CDR2 YENEEA. The CDR3 spells CASSLFLGVEQYV. The CDR3 coding sequence is TGTGCCAGCAGCCTATTTCTGGGGGTCGAGCAGTACGTC.

The table lists this clonotype with a few counts. The chain is built from TRBV5-6 and TRBJ2-3; 9 nucleotides match TRBD1. There are 15 residues in the CDR3. Germline lookup yields CDR1 SGHDT and CDR2 YYEEEE. J gave up 4 bases and V 4 bases, and 7 bases lay outside the gene matches. In DNA form, the CDR3 reads TGTGCCAGCAGCGGGGACAGGGTTACGTCAGATACGCAGTATTTT. This gives the protein CASSGDRVTSDTQYF.

This clonotype came up a few times. This chain links TRBV10-2 with TRBJ2-7; D may be TRBD1 (7 bases). Germline lookup yields CDR1 WSHSY and CDR2 SAAADI. The CDR3 has 14 amino acids. V was cut by 3 bases and J by 5 bases, with 14 bases left in between. CDR3 amino acids: CASSDLRRGHEQYF. As DNA, the CDR3 is TGCGCCAGCAGTGATTTGAGGAGGGGGCACGAGCAGTACTTC.

The rearrangement uses TRBV7-9 and TRBJ1-2, with D possibly being TRBD1 (5 bases). V gave up 1 base and J gave up 2 bases, with 11 bases separating them. Germline V gene lookup returns CDR1 SEHNR and CDR2 FQNEAQ (reference sequence). The CDR3 length is 15 residues. CDR3 residues: CASSLGGGENYGYTF. The CDR3 nucleotides are TGTGCCAGCAGCTTAGGCGGAGGGGAGAACTATGGCTACACCTTC.

The chain joins TRBV18 to TRBJ1-1; D is undetermined. The CDR3 spans 12 residues. Per germline, CDR1 KGHSH and CDR2 LQKENI. The V end lost 3 bases, the J end lost 8 bases, and 10 bases lay between the germline ends. CDR3 in amino acids: CASSPAGAEAFF. CDR3 sequence (DNA): TGTGCCAGCTCACCTGCGGGAGCCGAAGCTTTCTTT. Full variable domain (outside the CDR3, taken from reference TRBV18 and TRBJ1-1): NAGVMQNPRHLVRRRGQEARLRCSPMKGHSHVYWYRQLPEEGLKFMVYLQKENIIDESGMPKERFSAEFPKEGPSILRIQQVVRGDSAAYFCASSPAGAEAFFGQGTRLTVV.

This clonotype showed up just a few times. The rearrangement joins TRBV5-1 to TRBJ2-3; 10 positions match TRBD2. This CDR3 comprises 13 residues. V was pared by 2 bases and J by 8 bases, with 2 bases of the junction left unmatched. The V gene's germline CDR1 is SGHRS and CDR2 YFSETQ. In DNA form, the CDR3 reads TGCGCCAGCAGCTTAGCGGGAGGGCGTACGCAGTATTTT. It codes for CASSLAGGRTQYF.

Only a few counts were recorded for this clonotype. In DNA form, the CDR3 reads TGTGCCAGCAGCTTAGAGGGACAGGGGGCTTCCGAGCAGTACGTC. Protein: CASSLEGQGASEQYV. J is TRBJ2-7 and V is TRBV7-9, with 12 positions matching TRBD1. V was clipped by 1 base and J by 6 bases; unmatched bases: 4. Germline V gene data show CDR1 as SEHNR and CDR2 as FQNEAQ (reference sequence). There are 15 residues in the CDR3.

V is TRBV12-3 or TRBV12-4 and J is TRBJ2-3, with D possibly being TRBD2 (5 bases). Between the trimmed V and J ends, which lost 3 bases and 2 bases, there was a span of 12 bases. This CDR3 contains 15 residues. The CDR3 loop is CASSFSGTYTDTQYF. The CDR3 DNA reads as TGTGCCAGCAGTTTTTCGGGAACTTACACAGATACGCAGTATTTT.

This clonotype showed up many times. This chain uses TRBV4-1 with TRBJ2-2; 7 bases map to TRBD2. CDR1 and CDR2 (germline): MGHRA, YSYEKL. This CDR3 contains 15 residues. J gave up 6 bases and V 4 bases, and 8 bases lay outside the gene matches. DNA of the CDR3: TGCGCCAGCAGCCGCGAGCGGGACGGCCCCGGGGAGCTGTTTTTT. This codes for CASSRERDGPGELFF.

This clonotype was seen ten or more times. V gene TRBV12-3 or TRBV12-4 combines with J gene TRBJ2-3; tentatively, D is TRBD2 (6 bases). The V and J ends lost 4 bases and 7 bases respectively, with 12 bases between them. CDR3 size: 13 residues. CDR3 in amino acids: CASSSNSGNTQYF. CDR3 in DNA: TGTGCCAGCAGTTCCAATAGCGGAAATACGCAGTATTTT.

J is TRBJ2-3 and V is TRBV28, with D hard to call. Germline CDR1 MDHEN, CDR2 SYDVKM. Trimming shortened V by 8 bases and J by 2 bases, and 8 bases separated the two germline ends. The CDR3 loop spans 12 amino acids. The CDR3 region has the DNA TGTGCCAGCGAAGGGATCACAGATACGCAGTATTTT. It codes for CASEGITDTQYF.

This clonotype was picked up a small number of times. The chain uses TRBV6-2 or TRBV6-3 and TRBJ2-5; D unresolved. The germline V gene encodes CDR1 MNHEY and CDR2 SVGEGT. The CDR3 contains 11 residues. Trimming removed 5 bases from V and 7 bases from J, with 8 bases in between. CDR3 protein: CASSPPGTQYF. DNA for the CDR3: TGTGCCAGCAGTCCCCCGGGGACCCAGTACTTC.

This clonotype has more than one count but fewer than ten. The genes are TRBV12-3 or TRBV12-4 and TRBJ2-3; D perhaps matches TRBD2 (6 bases). V was clipped by 4 bases and J by 1 base, with 15 bases between them. There are 16 residues in the CDR3. The CDR3 DNA reads as TGTGCCAGCAGTTCCCCGGGACTGACTGGCACAGATACGCAGTATTTT. This gives the protein CASSSPGLTGTDTQYF.

This clonotype was seen a few times. The V gene is TRBV28, the J gene TRBJ2-1; TRBD2 matches 10 bases. The CDR3 is 16 amino acids. Germline values: CDR1 MDHEN, CDR2 SYDVKM. V lost 3 bases to trimming and J lost 5 bases; unmatched junction nucleotides: 7. CDR3 residues: CASSLITSGANNEQFF. The CDR3, as DNA: TGTGCCAGCAGTTTGATCACTAGCGGGGCGAACAATGAGCAGTTCTTC.

This clonotype was observed at least ten times. The V gene is TRBV5-1, the J gene TRBJ1-5; D gene ambiguous. This CDR3 has 14 amino acids. Trimming stripped 2 bases from V and 1 base from J, with 7 bases between. CDR1 SGHRS and CDR2 YFSETQ come from the germline V gene. The CDR3 here is CASSFDPSNQPQHF. CDR3 nucleotides: TGCGCCAGCAGCTTTGACCCAAGCAATCAGCCCCAGCATTTT. The full variable domain, completed using reference TRBV5-1 and TRBJ1-5, is KAGVTQTPRYLIKTRGQQVTLSCSPISGHRSVSWYQQTPGQGLQFLFEYFSETQRNKGNFPGRFSGRQFSNSRSEMNVSTLELGDSALYLCASSFDPSNQPQHFGDGTRLSIL.